This T cell receptor beta chain derives from a study of blood T cells in healthy people across ages. The CDR3 extends over 15 amino acids. With V trimmed by 2 bases and J by 3 bases, 6 bases remained unmatched. Germline lookup yields CDR1 ENHRY and CDR2 SYGVKD. Together with a sample-barcoded 5' primer, a J-beta primer mix was included in a second PCR lasting roughly 7 to 11 cycles. Each cDNA molecule, via a template-switch adaptor with 12 random nucleotides, was tagged. A single record per CDR3 protein comes from TCRdb applying MiXCR to the 5' RACE reads. Of approximately 730,000 distinct CDR3 sequences in the sample, 40% to 65% were seen once. This clonotype has only one observation.

The specimen was blood. The V call is TRBV10-3, the J call TRBJ2-7; 8 bases fit TRBD2. This clonotype was obtained from an elderly man in good health. Written as DNA, the CDR3 is TGTGCCATCAGTGAGGCGTACGGGAGGGTCTACGAGCAGTACTTC. Translated: CAISEAYGRVYEQYF.